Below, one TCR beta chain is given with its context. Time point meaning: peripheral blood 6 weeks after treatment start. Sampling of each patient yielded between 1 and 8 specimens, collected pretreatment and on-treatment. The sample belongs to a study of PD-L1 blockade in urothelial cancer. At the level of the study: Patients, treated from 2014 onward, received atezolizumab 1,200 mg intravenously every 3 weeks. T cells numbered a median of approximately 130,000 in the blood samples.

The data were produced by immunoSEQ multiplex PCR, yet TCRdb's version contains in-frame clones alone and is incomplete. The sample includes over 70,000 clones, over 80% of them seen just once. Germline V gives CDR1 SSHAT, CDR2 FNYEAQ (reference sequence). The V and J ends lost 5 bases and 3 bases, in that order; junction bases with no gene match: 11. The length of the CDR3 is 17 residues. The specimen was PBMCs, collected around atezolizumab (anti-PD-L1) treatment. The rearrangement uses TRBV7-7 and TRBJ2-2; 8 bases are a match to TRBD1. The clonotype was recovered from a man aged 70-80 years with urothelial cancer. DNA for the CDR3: TGTGCCAGCAGCCGCGGGGCAGGGGGCGAAGACACCGGGGAGCTGTTTTTT. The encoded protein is CASSRGAGGEDTGELFF.